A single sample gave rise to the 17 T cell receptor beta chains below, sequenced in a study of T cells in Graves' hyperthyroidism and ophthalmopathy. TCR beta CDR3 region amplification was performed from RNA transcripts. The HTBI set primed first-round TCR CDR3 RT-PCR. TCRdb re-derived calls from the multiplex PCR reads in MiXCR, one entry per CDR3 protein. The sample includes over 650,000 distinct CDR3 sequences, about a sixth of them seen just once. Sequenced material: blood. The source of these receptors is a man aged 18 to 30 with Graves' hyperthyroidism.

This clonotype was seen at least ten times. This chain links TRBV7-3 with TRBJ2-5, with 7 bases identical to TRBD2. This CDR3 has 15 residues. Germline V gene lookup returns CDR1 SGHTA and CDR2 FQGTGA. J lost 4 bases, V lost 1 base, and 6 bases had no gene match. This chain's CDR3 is CASSLRAGEGETQYF. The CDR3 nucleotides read TGTGCCAGCAGCTTAAGGGCGGGAGAGGGAGAGACCCAGTACTTC.

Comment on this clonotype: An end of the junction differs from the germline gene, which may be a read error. CDR3 protein: CSARGTDENTEAFF. Written as DNA, the CDR3 is TGCAGTGCCAGAGGGACAGACGAGAACACTGAAGCTTTCTTT. This rearrangement joins TRBV20-1 to TRBJ1-1; 7 bases match TRBD1. The length of the CDR3 is 14 residues. CDR1 is DFQATT and CDR2 is SNEGSKA in the germline V gene (reference sequence).

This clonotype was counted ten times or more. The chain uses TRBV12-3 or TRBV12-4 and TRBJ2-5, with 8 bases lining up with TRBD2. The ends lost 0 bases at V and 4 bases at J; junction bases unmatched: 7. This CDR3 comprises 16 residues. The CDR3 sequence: CASSLAAGRAVETQYF. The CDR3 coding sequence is TGTGCCAGCAGTTTAGCGGCCGGGAGGGCCGTAGAGACCCAGTACTTC.

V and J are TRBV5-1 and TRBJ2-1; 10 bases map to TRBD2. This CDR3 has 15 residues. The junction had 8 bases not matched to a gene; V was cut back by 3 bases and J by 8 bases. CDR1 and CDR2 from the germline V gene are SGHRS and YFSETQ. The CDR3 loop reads CASSWTSGTWDEQFF. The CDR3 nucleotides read TGCGCCAGCAGCTGGACTAGCGGAACCTGGGATGAGCAGTTCTTC.

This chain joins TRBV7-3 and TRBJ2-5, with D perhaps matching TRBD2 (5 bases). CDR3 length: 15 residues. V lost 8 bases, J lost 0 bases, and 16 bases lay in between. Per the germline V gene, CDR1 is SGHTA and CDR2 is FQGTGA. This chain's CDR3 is CASGRFSGDQETQYF. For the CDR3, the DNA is TGTGCCAGCGGCCGGTTCAGCGGAGACCAAGAGACCCAGTACTTC.

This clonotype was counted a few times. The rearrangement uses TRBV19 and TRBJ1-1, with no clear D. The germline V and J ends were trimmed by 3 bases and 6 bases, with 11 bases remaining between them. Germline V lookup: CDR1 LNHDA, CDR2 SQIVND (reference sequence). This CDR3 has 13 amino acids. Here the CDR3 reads CASSIKGASEAFF. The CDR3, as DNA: TGTGCCAGTAGTATCAAGGGAGCATCTGAAGCTTTCTTT.

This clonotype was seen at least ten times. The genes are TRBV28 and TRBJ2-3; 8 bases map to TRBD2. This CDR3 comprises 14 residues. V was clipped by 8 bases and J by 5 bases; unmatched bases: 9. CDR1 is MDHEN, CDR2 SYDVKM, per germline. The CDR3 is CASSSGSPEDTQYF. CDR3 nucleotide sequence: TGTGCCAGCTCAAGCGGGAGTCCTGAAGATACGCAGTATTTT.

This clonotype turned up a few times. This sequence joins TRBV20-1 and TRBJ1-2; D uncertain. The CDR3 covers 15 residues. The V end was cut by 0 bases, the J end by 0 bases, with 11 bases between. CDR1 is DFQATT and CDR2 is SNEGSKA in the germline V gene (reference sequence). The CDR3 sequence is CSARDLNKANYGYTF. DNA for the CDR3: TGCAGTGCTAGAGATCTCAACAAAGCTAACTATGGCTACACCTTC.

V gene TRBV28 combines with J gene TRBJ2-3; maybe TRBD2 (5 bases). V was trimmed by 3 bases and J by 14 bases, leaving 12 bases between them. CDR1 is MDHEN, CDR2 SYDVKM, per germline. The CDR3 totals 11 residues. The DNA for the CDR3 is TGTGCCAGCAGTTTGTCAGCGGCTCGGTATTTT. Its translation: CASSLSAARYF.

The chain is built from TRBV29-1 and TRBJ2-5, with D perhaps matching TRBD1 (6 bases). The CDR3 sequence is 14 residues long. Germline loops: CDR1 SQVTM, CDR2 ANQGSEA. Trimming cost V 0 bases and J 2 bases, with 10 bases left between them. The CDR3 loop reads CSVEDPDRQETQYF. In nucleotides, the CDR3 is TGCAGCGTTGAAGATCCCGACAGGCAAGAGACCCAGTACTTC.

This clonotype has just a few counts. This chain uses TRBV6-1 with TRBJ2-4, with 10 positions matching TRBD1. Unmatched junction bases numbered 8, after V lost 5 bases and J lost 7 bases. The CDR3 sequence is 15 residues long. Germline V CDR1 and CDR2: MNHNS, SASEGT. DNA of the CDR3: TGTGCCAGCAGTTCAGGAGGACAGGGGGTCAACATTCAGTACTTC. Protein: CASSSGGQGVNIQYF.

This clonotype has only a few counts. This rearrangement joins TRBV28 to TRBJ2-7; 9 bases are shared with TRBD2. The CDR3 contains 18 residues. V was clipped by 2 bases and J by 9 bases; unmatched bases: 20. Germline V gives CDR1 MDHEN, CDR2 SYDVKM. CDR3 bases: TGTGCCAGCAGTTTAACTCGGGATTTAGCGGGAGCAGTTCTAGGGCAGTACTTC. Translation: CASSLTRDLAGAVLGQYF.

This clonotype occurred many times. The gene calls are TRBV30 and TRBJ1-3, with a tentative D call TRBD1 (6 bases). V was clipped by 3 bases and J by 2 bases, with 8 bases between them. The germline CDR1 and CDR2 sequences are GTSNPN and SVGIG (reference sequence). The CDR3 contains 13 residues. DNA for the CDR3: TGTGCCTGGAGCCGGGGGCCTGGAAACACCATATATTTT. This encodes CAWSRGPGNTIYF. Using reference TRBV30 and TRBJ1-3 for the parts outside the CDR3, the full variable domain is SQTIHQWPATLVQPVGSPLSLECTVEGTSNPNLYWYRQAAGRGLQLLFYSVGIGQISSEVPQNLSASRPQDRQFILSSKKLLLSDSGFYLCAWSRGPGNTIYFGEGSWLTVV.

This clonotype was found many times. The CDR3 region has the DNA TGTGCCAGCAGGGTCACAGGGGCCATGAACACCGGGGAGCTGTTTTTT. This gives the protein CASRVTGAMNTGELFF. The chain carries TRBV28 and TRBJ2-2; 7 bases agree with TRBD1. This CDR3 comprises 16 residues. Germline CDR1 is MDHEN and CDR2 is SYDVKM. Trimming removed 6 bases from V and 1 base from J; junction bases left unmatched: 8.

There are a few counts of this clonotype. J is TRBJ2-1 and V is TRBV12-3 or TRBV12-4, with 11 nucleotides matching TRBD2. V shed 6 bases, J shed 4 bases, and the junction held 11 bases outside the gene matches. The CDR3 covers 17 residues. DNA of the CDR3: TGTGCCAGCAGCCCCCCCACCGGGACTAGCGGATACAATGAGCAGTTCTTC. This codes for CASSPPTGTSGYNEQFF.

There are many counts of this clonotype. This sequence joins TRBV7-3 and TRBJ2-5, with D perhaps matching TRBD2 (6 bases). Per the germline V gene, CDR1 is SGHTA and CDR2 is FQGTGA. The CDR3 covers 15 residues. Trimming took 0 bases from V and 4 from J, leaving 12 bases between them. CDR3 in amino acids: CASSLTGMGGETQYF. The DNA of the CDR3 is TGTGCCAGCAGCTTAACGGGCATGGGAGGAGAGACCCAGTACTTC.

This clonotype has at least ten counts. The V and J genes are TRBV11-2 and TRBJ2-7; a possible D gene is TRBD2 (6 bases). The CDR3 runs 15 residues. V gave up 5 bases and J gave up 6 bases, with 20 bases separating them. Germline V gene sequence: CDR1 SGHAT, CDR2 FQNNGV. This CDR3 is CASSPSSAHGGEQYF. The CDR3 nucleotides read TGTGCCAGCAGCCCTAGTAGCGCACACGGGGGCGAGCAGTACTTC.